This paragraph reports one TCR beta chain. The antigen is unknown. A junction end diverges from the germline sequence, so it may reflect a read error. Using its own MiXCR run on the reads, TCRdb lists one record per CDR3 protein. Here the sample spans hundreds of thousands of distinct CDR3 sequences, approximately 33% being singletons. The record originates from a study of T cell repertoires in cytomegalovirus infection. As for the study in general: CMV epitopes used comprised recently identified HLA-C-restricted ones and well-studied HLA-B-restricted ones. CMV infection together with matching HLA type was indicated by public TCR beta signatures. General study points: Cumulative frequency of public TCR beta families picked out carriers of CMV plus the relevant HLA. Within the response measured ex vivo, HLA-C-restricted CMV-specific TCR beta clonotypes were dominant.

CDR3 length equals 12 residues. Here the sequenced sample was cultured PBMCs, taken from culture after CMV antigen stimulation. V and J are TRBV12-3 or TRBV12-4 and TRBJ2-7, with D perhaps given as TRBD1 or TRBD2 (5 bases each). This sequence originates from a human donor in good health (CMV status not recorded). Some clones in this sample may be carry-over from other donors' samples. The CDR3 loop reads CASTPPGGTQHF. CDR3 sequence (DNA): TGTGCCAGCACCCCGCCTGGGGGAACCCAGCACTTC.